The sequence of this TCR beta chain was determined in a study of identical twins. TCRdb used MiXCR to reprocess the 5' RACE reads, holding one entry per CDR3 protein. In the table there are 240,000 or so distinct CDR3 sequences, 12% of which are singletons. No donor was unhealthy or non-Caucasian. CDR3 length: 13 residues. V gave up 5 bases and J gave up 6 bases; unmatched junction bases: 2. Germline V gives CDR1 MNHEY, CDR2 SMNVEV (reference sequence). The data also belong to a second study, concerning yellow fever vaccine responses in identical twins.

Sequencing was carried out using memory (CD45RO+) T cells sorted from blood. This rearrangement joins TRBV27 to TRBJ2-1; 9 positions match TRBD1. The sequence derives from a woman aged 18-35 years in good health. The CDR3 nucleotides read TGTGCCAGCAGTGGGACAGGGATCAATGAGCAGTTCTTC. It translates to CASSGTGINEQFF.